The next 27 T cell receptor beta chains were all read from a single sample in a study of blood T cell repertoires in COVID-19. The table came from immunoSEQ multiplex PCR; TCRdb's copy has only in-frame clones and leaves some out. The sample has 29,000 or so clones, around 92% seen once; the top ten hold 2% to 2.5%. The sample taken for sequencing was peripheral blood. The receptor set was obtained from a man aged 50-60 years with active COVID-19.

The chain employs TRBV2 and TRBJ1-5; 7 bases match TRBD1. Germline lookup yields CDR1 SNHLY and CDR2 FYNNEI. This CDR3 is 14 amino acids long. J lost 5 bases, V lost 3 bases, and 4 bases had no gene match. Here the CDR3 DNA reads TGTGCCAGCAGTGAGGCGACAGGGTATCAGCCCCAGCATTTT. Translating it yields CASSEATGYQPQHF.

CDR3 protein: CASSYDRGRKTQYF. The CDR3 nucleotides are TGTGCCAGCAGTTACGATAGGGGGCGGAAGACCCAGTACTTC. The chain joins TRBV6-5 to TRBJ2-5; 7 nucleotides agree with TRBD1. The germline gives CDR1 MNHEY, CDR2 SVGAGI. The length of the CDR3 is 14 residues. The V and J ends lost 2 bases and 6 bases, in that order; junction bases with no gene match: 6.

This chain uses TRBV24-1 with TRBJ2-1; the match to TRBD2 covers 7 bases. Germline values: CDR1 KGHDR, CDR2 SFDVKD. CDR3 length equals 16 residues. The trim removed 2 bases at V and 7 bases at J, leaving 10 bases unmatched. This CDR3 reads CATSDSSPGRGNEQFF. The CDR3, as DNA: TGTGCCACCAGTGATTCGTCACCGGGGCGGGGGAATGAGCAGTTCTTC.

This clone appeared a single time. Written as DNA, the CDR3 is TGTGCCAGCAGTTTGTACTTAAACCGTCAGGGGGCGGCCTCGGTGGGCGAGCAGTACTTC. Encoded protein: CASSLYLNRQGAASVGEQYF. This chain joins TRBV28 and TRBJ2-7; 8 nucleotides line up with TRBD1. In germline, CDR1 is MDHEN, CDR2 SYDVKM. V trimming: 3 bases; J trimming: 6 bases; junction bases outside the gene matches: 25. The CDR3 totals 20 residues.

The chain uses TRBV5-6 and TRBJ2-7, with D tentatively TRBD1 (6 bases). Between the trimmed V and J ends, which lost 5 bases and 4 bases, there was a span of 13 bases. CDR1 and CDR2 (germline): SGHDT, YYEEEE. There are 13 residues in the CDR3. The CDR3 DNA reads TGTGCCAGCAGAACAGGGAACAGATACGAGCAGTACTTC. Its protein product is CASRTGNRYEQYF.

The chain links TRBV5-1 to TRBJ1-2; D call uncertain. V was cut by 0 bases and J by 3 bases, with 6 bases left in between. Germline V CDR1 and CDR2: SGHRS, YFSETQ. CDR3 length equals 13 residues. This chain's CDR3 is CASSLDQDYGYTF. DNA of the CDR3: TGCGCCAGCAGCTTGGATCAGGACTATGGCTACACCTTC. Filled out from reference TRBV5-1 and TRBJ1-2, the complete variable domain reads KAGVTQTPRYLIKTRGQQVTLSCSPISGHRSVSWYQQTPGQGLQFLFEYFSETQRNKGNFPGRFSGRQFSNSRSEMNVSTLELGDSALYLCASSLDQDYGYTFGSGTRLTVV.

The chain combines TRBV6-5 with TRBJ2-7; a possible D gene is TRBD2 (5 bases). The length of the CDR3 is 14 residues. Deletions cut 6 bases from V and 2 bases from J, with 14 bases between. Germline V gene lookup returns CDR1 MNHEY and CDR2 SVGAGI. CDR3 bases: TGTGCCAGCAGACCGGCGAGGGCCACCTACGAGCAGTACTTC. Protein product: CASRPARATYEQYF.

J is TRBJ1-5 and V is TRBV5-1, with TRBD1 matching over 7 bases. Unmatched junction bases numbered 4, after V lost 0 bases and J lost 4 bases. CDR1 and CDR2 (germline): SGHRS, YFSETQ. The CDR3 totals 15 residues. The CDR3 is CASSLGDSGNQPQHF. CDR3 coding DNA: TGCGCCAGCAGCTTGGGGGACAGTGGAAATCAGCCCCAGCATTTT.

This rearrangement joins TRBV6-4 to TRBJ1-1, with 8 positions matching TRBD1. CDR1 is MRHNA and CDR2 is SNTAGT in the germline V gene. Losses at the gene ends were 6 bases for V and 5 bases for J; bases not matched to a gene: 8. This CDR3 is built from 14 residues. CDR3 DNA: TGTGCCAGCAGCGGACAGGGACCGAGGACTGAAGCTTTCTTT. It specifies CASSGQGPRTEAFF.

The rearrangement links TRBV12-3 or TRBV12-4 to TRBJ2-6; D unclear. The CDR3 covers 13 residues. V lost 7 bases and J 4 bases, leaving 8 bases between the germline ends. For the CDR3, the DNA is TGTGCCAGCACCCCTGCGGGGGCCAACGTCCTGACTTTC. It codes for CASTPAGANVLTF.

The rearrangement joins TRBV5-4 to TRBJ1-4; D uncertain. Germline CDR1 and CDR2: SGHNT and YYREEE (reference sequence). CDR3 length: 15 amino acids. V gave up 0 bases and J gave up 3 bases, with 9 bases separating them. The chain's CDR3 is CASSLGGRSNEKLFF. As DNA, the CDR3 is TGTGCCAGCAGCTTGGGAGGGAGGTCTAATGAAAAACTGTTTTTT. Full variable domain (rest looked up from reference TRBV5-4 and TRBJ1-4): ETGVTQSPTHLIKTRGQQVTLRCSSQSGHNTVSWYQQALGQGPQFIFQYYREEENGRGNFPPRFSGLQFPNYSSELNVNALELDDSALYLCASSLGGRSNEKLFFGSGTQLSVL.

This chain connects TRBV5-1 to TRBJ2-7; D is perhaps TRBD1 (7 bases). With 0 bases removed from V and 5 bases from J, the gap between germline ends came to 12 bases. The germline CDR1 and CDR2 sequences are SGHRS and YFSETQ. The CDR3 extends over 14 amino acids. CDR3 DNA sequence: TGCGCCAGCAGCTTGGGTCAGGGGGAGGACGAGCAGTACTTC. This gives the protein CASSLGQGEDEQYF.

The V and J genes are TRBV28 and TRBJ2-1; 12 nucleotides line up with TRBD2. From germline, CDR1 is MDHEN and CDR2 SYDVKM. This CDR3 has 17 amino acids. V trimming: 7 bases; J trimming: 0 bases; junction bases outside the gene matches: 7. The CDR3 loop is CASTGLAGRSSYNEQFF. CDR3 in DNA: TGTGCCAGCACCGGACTAGCGGGGAGAAGCTCCTACAATGAGCAGTTCTTC.

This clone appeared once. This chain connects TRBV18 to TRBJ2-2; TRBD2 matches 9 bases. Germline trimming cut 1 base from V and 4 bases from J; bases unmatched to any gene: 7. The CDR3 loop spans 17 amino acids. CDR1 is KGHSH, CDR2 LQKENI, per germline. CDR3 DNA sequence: TGTGCCAGCTCACCACGTGCGGGGGGGCAAAGCACCGGGGAGCTGTTTTTT. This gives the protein CASSPRAGGQSTGELFF.

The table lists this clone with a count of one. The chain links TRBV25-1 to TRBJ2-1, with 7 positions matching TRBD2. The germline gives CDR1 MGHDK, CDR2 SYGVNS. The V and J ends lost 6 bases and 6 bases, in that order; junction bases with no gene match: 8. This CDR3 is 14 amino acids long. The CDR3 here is CASSRDYIRNEQFF. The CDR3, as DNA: TGTGCCAGCAGCCGGGACTACATACGCAATGAGCAGTTCTTC.

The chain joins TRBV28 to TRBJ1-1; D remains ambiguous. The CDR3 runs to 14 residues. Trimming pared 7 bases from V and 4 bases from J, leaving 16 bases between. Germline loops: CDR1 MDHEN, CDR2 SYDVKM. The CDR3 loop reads CASIQRGVRTEAFF. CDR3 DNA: TGTGCCAGCATCCAACGGGGAGTGCGCACTGAAGCTTTCTTT.

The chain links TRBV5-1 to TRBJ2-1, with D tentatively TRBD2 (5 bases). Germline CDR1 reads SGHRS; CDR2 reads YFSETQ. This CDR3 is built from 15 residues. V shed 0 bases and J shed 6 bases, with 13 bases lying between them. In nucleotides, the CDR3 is TGCGCCAGCAGCTTGGCCCCGGTAGGGAGCAATGAGCAGTTCTTC. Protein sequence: CASSLAPVGSNEQFF. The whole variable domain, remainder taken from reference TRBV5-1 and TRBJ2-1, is KAGVTQTPRYLIKTRGQQVTLSCSPISGHRSVSWYQQTPGQGLQFLFEYFSETQRNKGNFPGRFSGRQFSNSRSEMNVSTLELGDSALYLCASSLAPVGSNEQFFGPGTRLTVL.

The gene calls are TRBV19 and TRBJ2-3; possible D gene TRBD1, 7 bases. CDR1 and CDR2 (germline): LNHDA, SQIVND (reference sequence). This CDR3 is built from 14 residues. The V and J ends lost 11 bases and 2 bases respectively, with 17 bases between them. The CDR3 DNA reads TGTGCCGTTAGTGCGGGACAGTACACAGATACGCAGTATTTT. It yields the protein CAVSAGQYTDTQYF. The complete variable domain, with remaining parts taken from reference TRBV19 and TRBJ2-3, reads DGGITQSPKYLFRKEGQNVTLSCEQNLNHDAMYWYRQDPGQGLRLIYYSQIVNDFQKGDIAEGYSVSREKKESFPLTVTSAQKNPTAFYLCAVSAGQYTDTQYFGPGTRLTVL.

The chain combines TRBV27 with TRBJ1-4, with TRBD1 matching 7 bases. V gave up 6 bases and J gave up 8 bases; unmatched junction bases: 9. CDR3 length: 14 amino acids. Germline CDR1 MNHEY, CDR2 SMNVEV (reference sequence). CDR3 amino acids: CASSEQGISEKLFF. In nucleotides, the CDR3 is TGTGCCAGCAGCGAACAGGGGATTAGCGAAAAACTGTTTTTT.

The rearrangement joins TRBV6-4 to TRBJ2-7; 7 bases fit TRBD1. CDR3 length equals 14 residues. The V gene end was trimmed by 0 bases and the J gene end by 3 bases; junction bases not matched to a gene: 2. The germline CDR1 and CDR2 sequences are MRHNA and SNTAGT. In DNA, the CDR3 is TGTGCCAGCAGTGACTCTAGGGGGCTCTACGAGCAGTACTTC. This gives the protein CASSDSRGLYEQYF.

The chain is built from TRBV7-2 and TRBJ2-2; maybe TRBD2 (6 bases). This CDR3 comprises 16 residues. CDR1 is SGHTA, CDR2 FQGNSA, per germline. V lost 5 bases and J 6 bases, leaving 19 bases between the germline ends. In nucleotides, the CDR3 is TGTGCCAGCAGCCCCAGGGTACGTGGGGAGGCCGGGGAGCTGTTTTTT. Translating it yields CASSPRVRGEAGELFF. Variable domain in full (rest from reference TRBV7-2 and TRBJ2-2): GAGVSQSPSNKVTEKGKDVELRCDPISGHTALYWYRQSLGQGLEFLIYFQGNSAPDKSGLPSDRFSAERTGGSVSTLTIQRTQQEDSAVYLCASSPRVRGEAGELFFGEGSRLTVL.

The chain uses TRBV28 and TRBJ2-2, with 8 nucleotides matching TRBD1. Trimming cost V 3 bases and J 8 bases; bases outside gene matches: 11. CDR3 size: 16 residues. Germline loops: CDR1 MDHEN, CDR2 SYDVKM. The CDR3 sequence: CASSFLSGGISGELFF. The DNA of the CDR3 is TGTGCCAGCAGTTTTTTGTCAGGGGGCATCAGTGGGGAGCTGTTTTTT. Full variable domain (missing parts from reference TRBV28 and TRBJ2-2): DVKVTQSSRYLVKRTGEKVFLECVQDMDHENMFWYRQDPGLGLRLIYFSYDVKMKEKGDIPEGYSVSREKKERFSLILESASTNQTSMYLCASSFLSGGISGELFFGEGSRLTVL.

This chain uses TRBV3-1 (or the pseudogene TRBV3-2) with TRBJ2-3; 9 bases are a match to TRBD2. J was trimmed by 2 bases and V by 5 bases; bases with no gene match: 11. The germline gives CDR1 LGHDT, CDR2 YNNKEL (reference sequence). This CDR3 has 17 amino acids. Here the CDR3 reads CASSSLTGTSYTDTQYF. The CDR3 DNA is TGTGCCAGCAGCTCCTTAACCGGGACTAGCTACACAGATACGCAGTATTTT.

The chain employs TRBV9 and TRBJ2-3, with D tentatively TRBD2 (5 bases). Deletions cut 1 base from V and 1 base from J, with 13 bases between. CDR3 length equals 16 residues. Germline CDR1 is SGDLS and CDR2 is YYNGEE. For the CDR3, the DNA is TGTGCCAGCAGCGTATTGGCGGGTCACGGCACAGATACGCAGTATTTT. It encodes CASSVLAGHGTDTQYF. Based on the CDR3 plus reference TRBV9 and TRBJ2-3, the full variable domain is DSGVTQTPKHLITATGQRVTLRCSPRSGDLSVYWYQQSLDQGLQFLIQYYNGEERAKGNILERFSAQQFPDLHSELNLSSLELGDSALYFCASSVLAGHGTDTQYFGPGTRLTVL.

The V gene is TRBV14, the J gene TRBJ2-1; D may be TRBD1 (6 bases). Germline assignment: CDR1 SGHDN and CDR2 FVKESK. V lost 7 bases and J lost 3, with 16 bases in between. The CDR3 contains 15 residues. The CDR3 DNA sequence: TGTGCCAGCACCCCAGGGGCCAATTACTACAATGAGCAGTTCTTC. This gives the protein CASTPGANYYNEQFF.

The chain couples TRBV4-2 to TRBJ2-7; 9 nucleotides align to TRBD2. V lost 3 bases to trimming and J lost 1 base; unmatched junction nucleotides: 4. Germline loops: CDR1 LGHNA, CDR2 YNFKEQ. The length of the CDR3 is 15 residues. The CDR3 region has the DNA TGTGCCAGCAGCCACGCTAGCGGGGATTCCTACGAGCAGTACTTC. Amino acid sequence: CASSHASGDSYEQYF.

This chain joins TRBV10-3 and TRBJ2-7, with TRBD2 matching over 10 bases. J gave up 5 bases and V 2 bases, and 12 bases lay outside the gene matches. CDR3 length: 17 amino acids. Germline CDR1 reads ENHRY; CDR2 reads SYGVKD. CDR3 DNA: TGTGCCATCAGTGAGCGGGGCGGTCTAGCGGGAGACAACGAGCAGTACTTC. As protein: CAISERGGLAGDNEQYF.